This TCR beta chain was recorded in a study of vaccination and CD4 T cells after COVID-19. On the study more broadly: The authors exposed cells to overlapping spike peptides derived from SARS-CoV-2, HCoV-NL63, HCoV-OC43 and HCoV-229E. Treatment of control cultures consisted of a CEFX pool, an HIV-1 Nef pool, or no peptide.

The Oncomine TCR Beta short-read assay sequenced DNA from cultured CD4+ T cells. TCRdb re-called the PCR reads through MiXCR, storing one row per CDR3 protein. The profile covers roughly 4,200 distinct CDR3 sequences, with around 65% appearing a single time and around 26% taken by the ten largest. Stated treatment: roughly ten-day PBMC culture with coronavirus spike peptide pools or control peptides (ViraFEST assay). Positive tests by PCR, dated March to December 2020, predated US Alpha, Beta and Delta variants. Peptide pools at 9.5 to 10 ug/ml, together with 7.5 to 10 IU/ml IL-2, were added to cultures of some 1.9 million PBMCs per well. In germline, CDR1 is MGHDK, CDR2 SYGVNS. V was trimmed by 5 bases and J by 5 bases, leaving 12 bases between them. The CDR3 runs 13 residues. For this clonotype: Its antigen is not known.

The receptor's source is a human donor who had recovered from COVID-19. The specimen was CD4+ T cells from blood, cultured in vitro. The gene calls are TRBV25-1 and TRBJ1-1; D gene ambiguous. Here the CDR3 reads CASSLIGGTEAFF. The CDR3 DNA is TGTGCCAGCAGTCTGATTGGCGGAACTGAAGCTTTCTTT.